This TCR beta chain was captured by sequencing in a study of cytomegalovirus exposure and HLA in healthy donors. The CDR3 covers 15 residues. Trimming pared 4 bases from V and 0 bases from J, leaving 7 bases between. Per the germline V gene, CDR1 is MNHEY and CDR2 is SVGAGI. It was with 60 Vbeta and 13 Jbeta primers that the PCR ran. Clones were sequenced by immunoSEQ multiplex PCR, and TCRdb holds only the in-frame ones, with some missing. Of around 200,000 clones in the sample, approximately 85% were seen once. Remarks on this clone: Its antigen is currently unknown.

Overall study findings and caveats: Excluded: some indistinguishable V segments such as TRBV6-2 and TRBV6-3. TCR sequences were mostly rare, though some public TCRs occurred in many donors. Across all donors, roughly uniform sequencing depth was an assumption of the presence/absence analyses.

The specimen sequenced was PBMCs. The rearrangement uses TRBV6-5 and TRBJ2-6, with TRBD1 as a possible D gene (5 bases). The clonotype was recovered from a woman in her forties or fifties in good health and CMV-seronegative. The CDR3 DNA reads TGTGCCAGCAGTTTCAGGGACTCTGGGGCCAACGTCCTGACTTTC. This codes for CASSFRDSGANVLTF.